This T cell receptor (beta chain) comes out of a study of cytomegalovirus exposure and HLA in healthy donors (dated by TCRdb to 2015 to 2018). Regarding the complete study: In an earlier analysis of 450 to 750 of the donors, about 270 Gb of sequence data and 117 million unique TCR beta sequences from 180 million or so T cells were reported. About 280 gigabases of sequencing data and tens of millions of unique TCR sequences were included in an early release covering 550 to 650 HLA-typed donors. Of the approximately 400 genotyped donors, about 80% fell in the genetic ancestry cluster associated with self-reported Caucasian donors. The study aimed to test whether cataloging public T cell receptors could reveal signatures of past pathogen exposure. The study profiled the T cell repertoires of some 610 subjects by immunosequencing and related them to cytomegalovirus serostatus. In addition to the first cohort of roughly 670 subjects, a separate validation cohort of approximately 120 different subjects was used. The study combined high-throughput TCR immunosequencing, statistical association of individual TCRs with disease status, and machine learning to predict cytomegalovirus infection status. A later analysis re-analyzed previously published TCR beta repertoires from approximately 700 donors and added high-resolution HLA genotyping to study TCR occurrence patterns. Rather than drawing on any new phenotypic data, the later analysis identified candidate immune exposures from TCR beta sequences and the way those sequences occurred across donors. An earlier analysis of around 540 of the donors applied high-throughput TCR beta sequencing to assess whether each TCR beta V gene segment acted as functional or pseudogenic. Donor age, sex, ethnicity and CMV serostatus were collected together with the repertoire data. In a later genetic analysis, genome-wide SNP genotypes for 398 of the 666 donors were used, and that subset was treated as a discovery cohort. Every discovery cohort repertoire had been produced on one sequencing platform. Class I and class II HLA loci were covered by the typing at four-digit resolution. The number of donors typed differed by locus, with about 629-630 for A, B, C, DRB1 and DQB1, 522 for DQA1, 606 for DPA1, and some 450 for DPB1. Roughly 5 DR-DQ haplotypes were treated as single units for association and clustering because of strong linkage in the cohort. Among 398 genotyped donors of the cohort, an average of roughly 240,000 unique TCR beta nucleotide sequences were sequenced per donor, roughly a sixth of them non-productive. Overall study outcomes, separate from this receptor: In a later analysis, 16,951 TCR beta sequences were associated with specific HLA alleles at a false discovery rate of 0.05. The 87-base-pair reads could not distinguish some IMGT-functional V segments, including TRBV6-2 and TRBV6-3, so those segments were excluded. In a later analysis, the rate of TCR association differed among HLA loci, with DRB1 alleles having the most associated TCRs and HLA-C alleles having the fewest. The classifier was reported to diagnose cytomegalovirus status with high specificity and sensitivity in both the original cohort and the validation cohort. A few of the identified cytomegalovirus-associated TCR beta chains were confirmed in vitro to be specific for cytomegalovirus antigens. When HLA alleles, especially DR and DQ, strongly co-occurred, TCR associations were difficult to assign to individual alleles. In a later analysis, several top co-occurrence clusters were reported to appear linked to parvovirus B19, influenza, CMV and Epstein-Barr virus. Roughly uniform sequencing depth across donors was assumed in presence/absence analyses, although this assumption may not hold. While some public TCRs were present in many individuals, most TCR sequences turned up only very rarely across donors. A later analysis found that HLA-associated TCR beta chains were more clonally expanded and had lower generation probabilities than equally common non-associated chains. The earlier analysis of around 600 of the donors excluded around 17 rarely observed V segments, including chromosome 9 orphons, because counts were too low. Only TCR beta chains were sequenced in this cohort, and the absence of alpha or paired-chain data limited detectable features. Broadly in line with IMGT annotations, most TCR beta V segments showed up in productive rearrangements about 90% or about 30% of the time in an earlier analysis of around 600 of the donors. Linkage disequilibrium might explain the correlated functional status among segregating V segments, but an unknown experimental factor could not be excluded. It was suggested by the authors that the approach could potentially be generalized to other disease states and immunological phenotypes. A further reported finding was that TCR beta sequences accurately predicted the HLA-A and HLA-B alleles for most subjects in the first cohort. Immune exposure information for the cohort was limited to CMV serostatus. According to a later genetic analysis, donors in an Asian-associated ancestry cluster had fewer N-insertions in productive TCRs than the roughly 660-donor mean. A cluster of highly shared sequence variants was judged likely to be a technical artifact of the sequencing pipeline. The study gave a list of about 170 TCR beta chains associated with cytomegalovirus. V-gene and J-gene trimming of TCR beta chains was associated with a missense DCLRE1C variant in a later genetic analysis, and the association was replicated in an independent cohort. HLA typing was unavailable for some donors at each locus, so association tests used only the typed subset. According to a later analysis, most CMV-associated TCR beta chains appeared to be HLA-restricted, and the HLA associations seemed to be driven largely by CMV exposure.

In total, roughly 670 healthy bone marrow donors made up the cohort. All cohort members were sampled while nominally healthy, although unrecorded immune exposures were likely present. The donor was CMV seropositive and belonged to the group of 250 to 300 seropositive cohort members. Each donor provided a peripheral blood sample, and peripheral blood mononuclear cells were used for TCR beta sequencing. The Qiagen DNeasy Blood Extraction Kit was used to extract genomic DNA from the blood cell samples. Library preparation used the immunoSEQ multiplex PCR assay. The multiplex PCR relied on a mix of 60 forward primers for TCR Vbeta segments and 13 reverse primers for TCR Jbeta segments. The CDR3 region of rearranged TCR beta genes was amplified from genomic DNA with a multiplex PCR assay. Amplified TCR beta libraries were sequenced as 87-base-pair reads on the Illumina HiSeq System. On the study's bioinformatics: A later analysis counted tens of millions of unique TCR beta chains across the roughly 700 repertoires, and some 11 million of these chains were shared by at least two donors. To remove PCR and sequencing errors, raw reads were error-corrected and collapsed into unique sequences using a nearest-neighbor algorithm that merged closely related sequences. Alignment of CDR3 sequences to IMGT reference sequences was used to assign V, D and J gene segments. For a sequence to be retained, a match of at least six nucleotides was required to both a V gene segment and a J gene segment. Rearrangements were classified as productive when the CDR3 lacked stop codons and remained in frame with V and J, and all other rearrangements were classified as non-productive. Following IMGT convention, CDR3 was defined as the stretch from the second conserved V-encoded cysteine up to the conserved J-encoded phenylalanine. In an earlier analysis of 500 to 650 of the donors, sequences lacking an unambiguous match to a single V gene segment were excluded. In an earlier analysis of some 590 of the donors, a V segment was called functional when productive rearrangements were above 56.7%, and segregating when the standard deviation between donors exceeded 5%. To diagnose cytomegalovirus status from the catalog of TCR beta chain sequences, a statistical classification framework was built. In a later analysis, V and J genes were assigned by comparing TCR nucleotide sequences against IMGT/GENE-DB human TR gene sequences. Using the TCRdist pipeline, a later analysis assigned CDR3 sequences along with most-parsimonious VDJ recombination scenarios. A later analysis defined each TCR beta chain by its CDR3 amino acid sequence plus V-gene family, and excluded reads lacking a unique V-gene family. In a later analysis, 550 to 650 highly shared, low-generation-probability nucleotide sequences were removed to address suspected cross-contamination and a sequencing artifact. A later analysis calculated a clonal expansion index for each public chain from normalized within-repertoire ranks of inferred template counts. A later analysis computed generation probabilities with a VDJ recombination model fitted to out-of-frame rearrangements, and checked the results against IGoR. In a later analysis, hypergeometric tests were used to score TCR-TCR, TCR-HLA and TCR-CMV co-occurrence, with a repertoire-size bias correction applied to TCR pairs. False discovery rates were estimated in a later analysis by permuting HLA or CMV assignments 20 times. In a later analysis, co-occurring TCRs were grouped using DBSCAN, and TCRdist sequence similarity was added for clustering within HLA-allele-positive subsets. Repertoires with fewer than 30,000 or more than 120,000 public chains were left out of co-occurrence clustering, as were five repertoires with anomalous nucleotide sharing. Entries here come from immuneACCESS through TCRdb and include only in-frame sequences with V and J called. Some clones fail to appear in such tables; in the studies checked, an unresolved V gene covers under half of the shortfall, and the cause of the remainder is unknown. That table is the source of V, J and clone size, and D and trimming were worked out from the DNA. The sample includes about 90,000 clones, with about 73% observed a single time. Jointly, the top ten make up around 4.3% of the sample.

With respect to this clone: Which antigen it targets is not known. No per-base quality is available; no much larger clone lies one base away.

V is pared back by 6 bases and J by 4 bases, with 12 bases lying between the germline termini. CDR3 length: 13 amino acids, cysteine to phenylalanine. Only the CDR3 part of the read is kept: 39 bases, read in frame from the first base. Based on the germline V gene, the CDR1 and CDR2 sequences are MDHEN and SYDVKM. The clonotype originates from a woman between 40 and 55 years old in good health and CMV-seropositive. The sequencing sample was made of PBMCs. This receptor chain uses TRBV28 and TRBJ1-1; the D gene cannot be named for sure. The sequenced DNA is TGTGCCAGCAGGATATTGGGGAGCACTGAAGCTTTCTTT. Its amino acids are CASRILGSTEAFF.